What follows are 32 T cell receptor beta chains derived from one specimen sequenced in a study of blood T cell repertoires in COVID-19. Produced via immunoSEQ multiplex PCR; TCRdb's table is partial and in-frame only. The data hold roughly 410,000 clones, with 89% observed a single time. The sample taken for sequencing was peripheral blood. These receptors all stem from a middle-aged woman with COVID-19, enrolled during active disease.

The rearrangement links TRBV5-4 to TRBJ2-3; 7 nucleotides match TRBD1. Germline V gene sequence: CDR1 SGHNT, CDR2 YYREEE (reference sequence). This CDR3 is 15 amino acids long. V shed 4 bases, J shed 2 bases, and the junction held 7 bases outside the gene matches. As DNA, the CDR3 is TGTGCCAGCAGCCAAGGACAGGCGATCACAGATACGCAGTATTTT. Its translation is CASSQGQAITDTQYF. The entire variable domain, with the rest obtained from reference TRBV5-4 and TRBJ2-3, is as follows: ETGVTQSPTHLIKTRGQQVTLRCSSQSGHNTVSWYQQALGQGPQFIFQYYREEENGRGNFPPRFSGLQFPNYSSELNVNALELDDSALYLCASSQGQAITDTQYFGPGTRLTVL.

The chain has TRBV28 and TRBJ2-1, with TRBD2 matching 10 bases. The CDR3 is 15 residues long. Germline-derived CDR1 and CDR2 are MDHEN and SYDVKM. The V and J ends lost 1 base and 4 bases, in that order; junction bases with no gene match: 1. DNA of the CDR3: TGTGCCAGCAGTTTATTAGCGGGAGGTTACAATGAGCAGTTCTTC. Protein sequence: CASSLLAGGYNEQFF.

The V call is TRBV19, the J call TRBJ1-5; D gene unclear. In germline, CDR1 is LNHDA, CDR2 SQIVND (reference sequence). The germline V and J ends were trimmed by 8 bases and 3 bases, with 11 bases remaining between them. The CDR3 spans 13 residues. The CDR3 DNA sequence: TGTGCCAGTCGCAACGGTTTCAATCAGCCCCAGCATTTT. Its protein is CASRNGFNQPQHF.

This clone was counted a single time. CDR3 coding DNA: TGCAGCGCTGGTCTTTCCGGGACAGGGGCTTATGGCTACACCTTC. It specifies CSAGLSGTGAYGYTF. The chain combines TRBV29-1 with TRBJ1-2, with 10 positions matching TRBD1. Per germline, CDR1 SQVTM and CDR2 ANQGSEA. The CDR3 has 15 amino acids. V shed 7 bases and J 5 bases; nucleotides not matched to a gene: 13.

This chain uses TRBV4-3 with TRBJ2-4; 12 bases agree with TRBD2. V shed 3 bases and J 8 bases; nucleotides not matched to a gene: 2. The CDR3 sequence is 14 residues long. Germline V gives CDR1 LGHNA, CDR2 YSLEER. CDR3 coding DNA: TGCGCCAGCAGCCAGACTAGCGGGAGTTACATTCAGTACTTC. It encodes CASSQTSGSYIQYF.

This clone has more than one count but fewer than ten. The V and J genes are TRBV28 and TRBJ1-2; the D gene is possibly TRBD1 (5 bases). CDR3 size: 13 residues. CDR1 and CDR2 from the germline V gene are MDHEN and SYDVKM. V was trimmed by 2 bases and J by 3 bases, leaving 7 bases between them. As DNA, the CDR3 is TGTGCCAGCAGTTTAGGGGGGTACTATGGCTACACCTTC. Encoded protein: CASSLGGYYGYTF.

V is TRBV14 and J is TRBJ1-4; no definite D call. The CDR3 has 14 amino acids. CDR1 is SGHDN and CDR2 is FVKESK in the germline V gene. V gave up 3 bases and J gave up 4 bases, with 9 bases separating them. The CDR3: CASSQRVLNEKLFF. In nucleotides, the CDR3 is TGTGCCAGCAGCCAGCGAGTCCTTAATGAAAAACTGTTTTTT.

This chain uses TRBV7-9 with TRBJ1-2; TRBD1 matches at 8 bases. The V segment lost 5 bases and the J segment 1 base; nucleotides outside the gene matches: 3. This CDR3 comprises 14 residues. Germline V gene lookup returns CDR1 SEHNR and CDR2 FQNEAQ (reference sequence). Here the CDR3 reads CASSPTGDNYGYTF. DNA for the CDR3: TGTGCCAGCAGCCCGACAGGGGATAACTATGGCTACACCTTC.

The chain links TRBV4-1 to TRBJ2-5; TRBD2 is a possible D gene (5 bases). Germline CDR1 MGHRA, CDR2 YSYEKL. V lost 0 bases to trimming and J lost 5 bases, with 19 bases between them. The CDR3 has 17 residues. CDR3 sequence reads: CASSQDTGLIPQETQYF. The CDR3 coding sequence is TGCGCCAGCAGCCAAGATACGGGATTAATCCCCCAGGAGACCCAGTACTTC.

The chain uses TRBV19 and TRBJ2-5; the D gene is possibly TRBD2 (5 bases). V was trimmed by 5 bases and J by 4 bases, leaving 20 bases between them. CDR1 LNHDA and CDR2 SQIVND come from the germline V gene (reference sequence). The CDR3 loop spans 16 amino acids. The CDR3 DNA reads as TGTGCCAGTAGTTTGGCTCCCGTGAGCGGCAGAGAGACCCAGTACTTC. Amino acid sequence: CASSLAPVSGRETQYF.

This clone turned up a few times. The V call is TRBV29-1, the J call TRBJ1-5, with 7 bases lining up with TRBD1. The CDR3 runs 13 residues. V gave up 5 bases and J gave up 2 bases; unmatched junction bases: 3. Germline CDR1 is SQVTM and CDR2 is ANQGSEA. The CDR3 here is CSVRQGGNQPQHF. The CDR3 DNA follows: TGCAGCGTTCGACAGGGTGGCAATCAGCCCCAGCATTTT.

The chain couples TRBV30 to TRBJ1-5; D unclear. The V end lost 0 bases, the J end lost 5 bases, and 11 bases lay between the germline ends. This CDR3 region has 14 residues. The germline CDR1 and CDR2 sequences are GTSNPN and SVGIG (reference sequence). This CDR3 reads CAWSVRRGDQPQHF. The CDR3 nucleotides read TGTGCCTGGAGTGTTAGGCGAGGAGATCAGCCCCAGCATTTT. Together with reference TRBV30 and TRBJ1-5, the CDR3 gives the full variable domain: SQTIHQWPATLVQPVGSPLSLECTVEGTSNPNLYWYRQAAGRGLQLLFYSVGIGQISSEVPQNLSASRPQDRQFILSSKKLLLSDSGFYLCAWSVRRGDQPQHFGDGTRLSIL.

The chain employs TRBV7-3 and TRBJ2-5; 12 positions match TRBD2. The length of the CDR3 is 15 residues. CDR1 is SGHTA and CDR2 is FQGTGA in the germline V gene. J lost 4 bases, V lost 5 bases, and 5 bases had no gene match. This CDR3 is CASSPLAGGIETQYF. CDR3 DNA: TGTGCCAGCAGCCCCCTAGCGGGGGGGATAGAGACCCAGTACTTC.

Here the CDR3 DNA reads TGTGCCACCAGCAGAGATATCACAAGCTCCTACAATGAGCAGTTCTTC. Translated, it gives CATSRDITSSYNEQFF. The chain links TRBV15 to TRBJ2-1; D gene uncertain. CDR1 and CDR2 from the germline V gene are LNHNV and YYDKDF (reference sequence). V dropped 0 bases and J dropped 0 bases, with 9 bases sitting between them. The CDR3 extends over 16 amino acids.

This clone has just one count. The CDR3 region is CASRGITRDRDDEKLFF. As DNA, the CDR3 is TGTGCCAGCAGAGGGATCACCCGGGACAGGGACGATGAAAAACTGTTTTTT. The V and J genes are TRBV28 and TRBJ1-4, with 9 bases that match TRBD1. V trimming: 6 bases; J trimming: 6 bases; junction bases outside the gene matches: 14. The CDR3 totals 17 residues. Germline lookup yields CDR1 MDHEN and CDR2 SYDVKM.

The chain links TRBV30 to TRBJ1-4; the D gene is possibly TRBD1 (5 bases). The length of the CDR3 is 13 residues. Trimming took off 4 bases at V and 8 bases at J, with 14 bases between the two ends. The germline CDR1 and CDR2 sequences are GTSNPN and SVGIG (reference sequence). The CDR3 is CAWTDSGGEKLFF. In nucleotides, the CDR3 is TGTGCCTGGACAGACAGTGGAGGGGAAAAACTGTTTTTT.

The chain links TRBV6-2 or TRBV6-3 to TRBJ2-7, with D maybe TRBD1 (7 bases). This CDR3 is 17 amino acids long. Germline V gives CDR1 MNHEY, CDR2 SVGEGT. The V end was cut by 2 bases, the J end by 3 bases, with 20 bases between. CDR3 DNA sequence: TGTGCCAGCAGTTACGGAGGGGGCTCGGGACCTCTCTACGAGCAGTACTTC. Translated: CASSYGGGSGPLYEQYF.

This clone was counted a single time. CDR3 sequence reads: CASTPAGGYYGYTF. CDR3 bases: TGTGCCAGCACACCAGCGGGGGGGTACTATGGCTACACCTTC. This chain links TRBV27 with TRBJ1-2; D perhaps matches TRBD1 (5 bases). The V gene lost 7 bases and the J gene lost 3 bases, with 15 bases spanning the gap. This CDR3 comprises 14 residues. In germline, CDR1 is MNHEY, CDR2 SMNVEV (reference sequence).

The chain recombines TRBV5-6 with TRBJ1-6; D uncertain. V shed 3 bases and J shed 5 bases, with 12 bases lying between them. Looked up from germline, CDR1 is SGHDT and CDR2 is YYEEEE. The CDR3 extends over 15 amino acids. This CDR3 is CASSSTGFDNSPLHF. The CDR3 DNA reads TGTGCCAGCAGCTCAACGGGGTTCGATAATTCACCCCTCCACTTT.

The V call is TRBV19, the J call TRBJ1-5; no firm D call. The germline V gene encodes CDR1 LNHDA and CDR2 SQIVND (reference sequence). V was trimmed by 3 bases and J by 6 bases, leaving 12 bases between them. The CDR3 spans 14 residues. In nucleotides, the CDR3 is TGTGCCAGTAGTATCCCTCTTCGGGGTCAGCCCCAGCATTTT. It yields the protein CASSIPLRGQPQHF.

The V and J genes are TRBV2 and TRBJ2-5; unclear D gene. Germline CDR1 reads SNHLY; CDR2 reads FYNNEI. The CDR3 has 14 amino acids. V shed 5 bases and J shed 0 bases, with 10 bases lying between them. For the CDR3, the DNA is TGTGCCAGCAGTCCCCGCCGGTACCAAGAGACCCAGTACTTC. This sequence encodes CASSPRRYQETQYF.

The CDR3 nucleotides read TGTGCCAGTAGTATTTTCCGGAGCAATCAGCCCCAGCATTTT. Amino acids: CASSIFRSNQPQHF. This chain joins TRBV19 and TRBJ1-5, with D hard to call. CDR1 and CDR2 from the germline V gene are LNHDA and SQIVND (reference sequence). V was cut by 3 bases and J by 1 base, with 7 bases left in between. This CDR3 comprises 14 residues.

This clone was seen just once. The chain is built from TRBV12-3 or TRBV12-4 and TRBJ1-2; the match to TRBD1 covers 7 bases. The CDR3 consists of 13 residues. V dropped 1 base and J dropped 7; count of bases not matched to a gene: 3. CDR3 amino acids: CASSLEAGGGYTF. For the CDR3, the DNA is TGTGCCAGCAGTTTAGAGGCAGGGGGTGGCTACACCTTC.

This rearrangement joins TRBV7-9 to TRBJ1-2; tentatively, D is TRBD1 (5 bases). CDR1 is SEHNR, CDR2 FQNEAQ, per germline (reference sequence). The V end was cut by 3 bases, the J end by 5 bases, with 13 bases between. This CDR3 spans 14 amino acids. The CDR3 DNA is TGTGCCAGCAGCTTTACACAGGCGCCATATGGCTACACCTTC. Protein sequence: CASSFTQAPYGYTF.

This clone has a single count. The gene calls are TRBV7-9 and TRBJ2-7, with TRBD1 identical over 11 bases. With V trimmed by 3 bases and J by 1 base, 11 bases remained unmatched. The length of the CDR3 is 18 residues. Germline lookup yields CDR1 SEHNR and CDR2 FQNEAQ (reference sequence). The CDR3 nucleotides are TGTGCCAGCAGCTTGTGGCTGAGTGGGACAGGGGGGTCCTACGAGCAGTACTTC. Amino acids: CASSLWLSGTGGSYEQYF. Complete variable domain (other parts from reference TRBV7-9 and TRBJ2-7): DTGVSQNPRHKITKRGQNVTFRCDPISEHNRLYWYRQTLGQGPEFLTYFQNEAQLEKSRLLSDRFSAERPKGSFSTLEIQRTEQGDSAMYLCASSLWLSGTGGSYEQYFGPGTRLTVT.

The gene calls are TRBV6-1 and TRBJ1-1; 9 bases map to TRBD1. J gave up 4 bases and V 4 bases, and 10 bases lay outside the gene matches. Germline V CDR1 and CDR2: MNHNS, SASEGT. This CDR3 has 16 residues. The CDR3 DNA sequence: TGTGCCAGCAGTGCCCACCGGGACAGGGTATTCACTGAAGCTTTCTTT. Encoded protein: CASSAHRDRVFTEAFF.

This rearrangement joins TRBV3-1 (or the pseudogene TRBV3-2) to TRBJ1-6; the D is unclear. The CDR3 is 16 residues long. CDR1 LGHDT and CDR2 YNNKEL come from the germline V gene (reference sequence). Trimming took off 0 bases at V and 10 bases at J, with 16 bases between the two ends. For the CDR3, the DNA is TGTGCCAGCAGCCAAGAGATAAACAAGCCGAGGTCACCCCTCCACTTT. This translates into CASSQEINKPRSPLHF.

This chain connects TRBV9 to TRBJ2-7, with D maybe TRBD2 (6 bases). The ends were cut back, 4 bases at V and 2 bases at J, with 19 bases in the middle. The CDR3 has 16 residues. CDR1 and CDR2 (germline): SGDLS, YYNGEE. The CDR3 nucleotides are TGTGCCAGCAGCTTCGCCGGGAGCGGTCTGCCCTACGAGCAGTACTTC. Translation gives CASSFAGSGLPYEQYF. The full variable domain, with the rest looked up from reference TRBV9 and TRBJ2-7, is DSGVTQTPKHLITATGQRVTLRCSPRSGDLSVYWYQQSLDQGLQFLIQYYNGEERAKGNILERFSAQQFPDLHSELNLSSLELGDSALYFCASSFAGSGLPYEQYFGPGTRLTVT.

J is TRBJ1-3 and V is TRBV7-9; no clear D gene. Per the germline V gene, CDR1 is SEHNR and CDR2 is FQNEAQ (reference sequence). The CDR3 has 15 amino acids. V was clipped by 5 bases and J by 7 bases, with 18 bases between them. This CDR3 is CASSQLALVGNTIYF. In DNA form, the CDR3 reads TGTGCCAGCAGCCAACTCGCGCTGGTCGGGAACACCATATATTTT.

The chain carries TRBV6-6 and TRBJ1-6; the D is unclear. The V end lost 6 bases, the J end lost 6 bases, and 9 bases lay between the germline ends. The CDR3 runs to 13 residues. Per the germline V gene, CDR1 is MNHNY and CDR2 is SVGAGI (reference sequence). CDR3 residues: CASSQRGNSPLHF. The CDR3 nucleotides read TGTGCCAGCAGCCAGCGGGGTAATTCACCCCTCCACTTT.

The chain combines TRBV6-5 with TRBJ1-1; no definite D call. The CDR3 runs 11 residues. CDR1 is MNHEY, CDR2 SVGAGI, per germline. The germline V and J ends were trimmed by 2 bases and 11 bases, with 9 bases remaining between them. For the CDR3, the DNA is TGTGCCAGCAGTTACGAGGGCCGGGCTTTCTTT. Translating it yields CASSYEGRAFF.

This clone was seen a few times. V and J are TRBV2 and TRBJ1-5; D possibly corresponds to TRBD1 (6 bases). Trimming took off 7 bases at V and 2 bases at J, with 12 bases between the two ends. The germline V gene encodes CDR1 SNHLY and CDR2 FYNNEI. CDR3 length: 14 residues. CDR3 DNA: TGTGCCAGCACGGGGGGGCAGGGCAATCAGCCCCAGCATTTT. Its translation is CASTGGQGNQPQHF.